The clone carrying this TCR beta chain was counted a single time. Sequenced by immunoSEQ multiplex PCR; TCRdb stores in-frame clones only, minus some. The sample lists 380,000 or so clones; roughly 90% were seen once. This sample was taken from a study of blood T cell repertoires in COVID-19. This CDR3 contains 14 residues. Trimming removed 0 bases from V and 2 bases from J, with 8 bases in between. Germline values: CDR1 SGHTS, CDR2 YDEGEE. The TCR comes from a woman aged 25-40 years with acute COVID-19. Sequenced input: PBMCs or T cells enriched from blood (not recorded which). The chain employs TRBV5-8 and TRBJ2-5, with D perhaps matching TRBD1 (5 bases). The CDR3 loop reads CASSLGQGQETQYF. The CDR3 DNA follows: TGTGCCAGCAGCTTGGGGCAGGGACAAGAGACCCAGTACTTC.